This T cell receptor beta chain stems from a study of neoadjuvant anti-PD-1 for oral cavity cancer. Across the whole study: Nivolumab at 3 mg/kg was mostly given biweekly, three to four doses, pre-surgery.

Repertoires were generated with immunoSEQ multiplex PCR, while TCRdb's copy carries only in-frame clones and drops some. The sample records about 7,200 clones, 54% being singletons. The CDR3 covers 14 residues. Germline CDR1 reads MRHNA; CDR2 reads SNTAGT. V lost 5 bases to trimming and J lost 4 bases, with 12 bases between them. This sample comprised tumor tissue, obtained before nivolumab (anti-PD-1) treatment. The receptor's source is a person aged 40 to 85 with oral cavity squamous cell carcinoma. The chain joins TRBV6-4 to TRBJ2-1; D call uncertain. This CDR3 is CASSPSGNYNEQFF. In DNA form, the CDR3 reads TGTGCCAGCAGTCCCTCCGGAAATTACAATGAGCAGTTCTTC.